This TCR beta chain was identified during a study of blood T cell repertoires in COVID-19 (TCRdb year 2020). In terms of the full investigation: Samples covering the acute and convalescent phases of COVID-19 were provided by collaborators in the United States, Italy and Spain. Where available, HLA class I and class II types were taken from metadata supplied by the sample provider and were not determined by assay-based typing. The samples were drawn from two sources: the first 160 participants of the ongoing ImmuneRACE study, and some 1,300 subjects contributed by 6 global collaborators. The sample metadata nearly always contained a de-identified subject ID, COVID-19 status, age in years and sex. The repertoires were released in a freely available public database meant as a resource for research on the immune response to SARS-CoV-2. Subjects who had been exposed to COVID-19, were actively infected with it, or had recovered from it provided the deeply sampled blood TCRbeta repertoires that made up the dataset. The prospective study material was composed of cDNA or gDNA derived from T cells, B-cell-depleted T cells, or PBMCs. Results and caveats for the whole study, not just this receptor: How much clinical and demographic metadata was included differed by source and by participant, and the metadata was provided uncurated.

The immunoSEQ Assay, a bias-controlled multiplex PCR, was used to amplify TCRbeta CDR3 regions from genomic DNA. For the original study's pipeline: The number of nucleated cells in each sample was estimated by amplification of reference gene primers within the assay. To quantify the absolute abundance of each unique TCRbeta CDR3 rearrangement, sequence reads were collapsed and filtered. For each sample, productive Simpson clonality was calculated by taking the square root of Simpson's diversity index across productive rearrangements. Sourced from immuneACCESS, this table was stored by TCRdb with only in-frame sequences that have V and J called. A share of the clones is absent; for the studies checked, an unresolved V gene accounts for under half, and the remainder has no known explanation. The V and J calls and clone size come from that table; D and trimming were worked out from the DNA. A total of roughly 100,000 clones appear in this sample, around 90% of them only once. The top ten hold roughly 4.2% of the sample.

In Seattle, one collaborating source enrolled patients while the infection was active and tracked those patients longitudinally over the course of disease. The collaborating institutions used their own protocols to collect whole blood in K2EDTA tubes. For TCRbeta analysis, collaborators shipped samples as frozen whole blood, isolated PBMCs, or DNA extracted from either of those sample types. To note about this clone: Its antigen target is currently unknown. The record has no base qualities; no much larger clone is one base away.

There are 12 amino acids in the CDR3, from cysteine to phenylalanine inclusive. Of the read, only the CDR3 DNA is kept; its 36 bases are in frame from base 1. Trimming at the junction amounts to 8 bases on V and 8 bases on J, and the germline ends lie 15 bases apart. Taken from the germline V gene, the CDR1 and CDR2 loops are MNHEY and SVGAGI. Sequencing was performed on peripheral blood. This receptor was identified in a human donor with COVID-19, enrolled during active disease. The donor label of this sample is uncertain. The rearrangement joined TRBV6-5 to TRBJ1-2, with the D gene not confidently named. The CDR3 here reads CASLDGKVGYTF. The DNA is as follows: TGTGCCAGCCTAGACGGCAAGGTGGGCTACACCTTC.